Listed below are T cell receptor beta chains from one sample, sequenced in a study of glioma-infiltrating T cells after dendritic cell vaccination. Repertoires were generated with immunoSEQ multiplex PCR, while TCRdb's copy carries only in-frame clones and drops some. There are roughly 90,000 clones in the sample; about nine tenths occur only once, and 15% to 19% lies in the top ten. The specimen comprised blood, sampled before dendritic cell vaccination. These TCRs come from a human donor with glioblastoma. The CDR3 runs from the conserved cysteine through the conserved F or W. The D gene is left open where the match is weak. Clone size appears in some rows only: once, few, many, or a class for an expanded clone.

J | D | V | size | CDR3 | DNA
TRBJ2-7 | TRBD1 | TRBV2 | once | CATLFSGTGWPSYEQYF | TGTGCCACCCTCTTCTCCGGGACAGGGTGGCCCTCCTACGAGCAGTACTTC
TRBJ2-1 | TRBD2 | TRBV9 | . | CASSARGGRDNEQFF | TGTGCCAGCAGCGCCCGGGGGGGCCGTGACAATGAGCAGTTCTTC
TRBJ2-7 | TRBD1 | TRBV28 | . | CASSLTLGGQDYEQYF | TGTGCCAGCAGCCTCACCTTAGGGGGACAGGACTACGAGCAGTACTTC
TRBJ1-6 | TRBD1 | TRBV27 | . | CASSPQTGTLYNSPLHF | TGTGCCAGCAGTCCCCAGACAGGGACCCTCTATAATTCACCCCTCCACTTT
TRBJ1-5 | TRBD1 | TRBV28 | . | CASSSTGANQPQHF | TGTGCCAGCAGTTCTACAGGGGCGAATCAGCCCCAGCATTTT
TRBJ1-2 | . | TRBV2 | . | CASSESGGYGYTF | TGTGCCAGCAGTGAATCTGGCGGCTATGGCTACACCTTC
TRBJ2-7 | TRBD2 | TRBV4-2 | . | CASSQATSGKTYEQYF | TGTGCCAGCAGCCAAGCTACTAGCGGGAAGACCTACGAGCAGTACTTC
TRBJ2-5 | . | TRBV13 | . | CASSLLEAETQYF | TGTGCCAGCAGCCTGCTTGAGGCGGAGACCCAGTACTTC
TRBJ1-2 | TRBD1 | TRBV19 | . | CASSPGTANYGYTF | TGTGCCAGTAGTCCTGGGACAGCGAACTATGGCTACACCTTC
TRBJ1-1 | TRBD1 | TRBV7-9 | . | CASSFSSGTGVVTEAFF | TGTGCCAGCAGCTTCTCCTCCGGGACAGGGGTTGTGACTGAAGCTTTCTTT
TRBJ1-5 | . | TRBV10-3 | . | CAVSYDTSNQPQHF | TGTGCCGTCAGTTATGACACGAGCAATCAGCCCCAGCATTTT
TRBJ1-2 | TRBD1 | TRBV29-1 | . | CSVAVRDSNNYGYTF | TGCAGCGTTGCGGTTCGGGACAGCAACAACTATGGCTACACCTTC
TRBJ1-2 | . | TRBV6-5 | . | CASSYSRGGYGYTF | TGTGCCAGCAGTTACTCGAGGGGGGGCTATGGCTACACCTTC
TRBJ1-2 | . | TRBV28 | . | CASRVTVSDGYTF | TGTGCCAGCAGGGTGACAGTTTCAGATGGCTACACCTTC
TRBJ2-3 | TRBD2 | TRBV15 | . | CATSKREGLGTDTQYF | TGTGCCACCAGCAAGAGGGAGGGATTGGGAACAGATACGCAGTATTTT
TRBJ2-5 | . | TRBV7-6 | . | CASSTPGSQETQYF | TGTGCCAGCAGCACTCCGGGATCCCAAGAGACCCAGTACTTC
TRBJ2-7 | . | TRBV7-6 | . | CASSSRSGGSYEQYF | TGTGCCAGCAGCTCCCGCTCTGGGGGGTCCTACGAGCAGTACTTC
TRBJ2-3 | . | TRBV7-7 | . | CASSAGPTSTDTQYF | TGTGCCAGCAGCGCGGGACCCACGAGCACAGATACGCAGTATTTT
TRBJ2-7 | TRBD1 | TRBV28 | . | CASSPPDRGDYEQYF | TGTGCCAGCAGTCCCCCCGACAGGGGGGATTACGAGCAGTACTTC
TRBJ2-7 | TRBD1 | TRBV9 | . | CASSVEGQGVSEQYF | TGTGCCAGCAGCGTAGAGGGACAGGGAGTTAGCGAGCAGTACTTC
TRBJ2-1 | . | TRBV19 | . | CASSVRGEQFF | TGTGCCAGTAGCGTCCGCGGGGAGCAGTTCTTC
TRBJ2-7 | TRBD1 | TRBV5-1 | once | CASSYGTAAYEQYF | TGCGCCAGCAGCTATGGGACAGCTGCATACGAGCAGTACTTC
TRBJ2-4 | . | TRBV19 | . | CASSIERKNIQYF | TGTGCCAGTAGTATAGAGAGGAAAAACATTCAGTACTTC
TRBJ1-2 | TRBD1 | TRBV2 | . | CASSDFGTEYGYTF | TGTGCCAGCAGTGACTTCGGGACAGAATATGGCTACACCTTC
TRBJ2-2 | . | TRBV18 | . | CASSRRGADGELFF | TGTGCCAGCTCCCGACGGGGGGCAGACGGGGAGCTGTTTTTT
TRBJ2-7 | TRBD1 | TRBV6-5 | . | CASSYSPVGGRYEQYF | TGTGCCAGCAGTTACTCGCCCGTAGGGGGCAGGTACGAGCAGTACTTC
TRBJ2-3 | . | TRBV5-1 | . | CASSFSGWGTDTQYF | TGCGCCAGCAGCTTTTCAGGGTGGGGCACAGATACGCAGTATTTT
TRBJ2-5 | TRBD2 | TRBV5-1 | . | CASSFGLAGGKETQYF | TGCGCCAGCAGCTTCGGACTAGCGGGGGGGAAAGAGACCCAGTACTTC
TRBJ2-7 | . | TRBV5-1 | . | CASSLGSGHYEQYF | TGCGCCAGCAGCTTGGGTAGCGGCCACTACGAGCAGTACTTC
TRBJ1-2 | TRBD1 | TRBV4-3 | . | CASSLTDRGAHGYTF | TGCGCCAGCAGCCTCACGGACAGGGGTGCTCATGGCTACACCTTC
TRBJ1-1 | . | TRBV10-3 | . | CAISESAANTEAFF | TGTGCCATCAGTGAGTCGGCTGCAAACACTGAAGCTTTCTTT
TRBJ2-7 | . | TRBV7-9 | . | CASSFGPGRTTYEQYF | .
TRBJ1-5 | . | TRBV6-6 | once | CASSPEGNNQPQHF | TGTGCCAGCAGTCCAGAGGGAAACAATCAGCCCCAGCATTTT
TRBJ1-5 | TRBD1 | TRBV19 | . | CASSVRDRVIQPQHF | TGTGCCAGTAGTGTCCGGGACAGGGTGATCCAGCCCCAGCATTTT
TRBJ2-7 | . | TRBV4-1 | . | CASSQGADGGLFEQYF | TGCGCCAGCAGCCAAGGGGCCGACGGTGGATTATTCGAGCAGTACTTC
TRBJ2-1 | TRBD2 | TRBV5-1 | . | CASSLVSGLRERGNEQFF | TGCGCCAGCAGCTTGGTTTCGGGGTTGCGGGAGAGGGGCAATGAGCAGTTCTTC
TRBJ2-5 | TRBD2 | TRBV14 | . | CASSQGTSGSQETQYF | TGTGCCAGCAGCCAGGGGACTAGCGGGAGTCAAGAGACCCAGTACTTC
TRBJ2-7 | . | TRBV9 | once | CASSVRDGTYEQYF | TGTGCCAGCAGCGTGCGGGACGGAACCTACGAGCAGTACTTC
TRBJ2-1 | . | TRBV9 | . | CASSVGQINEQFF | TGTGCCAGCAGCGTAGGACAGATCAATGAGCAGTTCTTC
TRBJ2-5 | . | TRBV7-9 | . | CASSLVEETQYF | TGTGCCAGCAGCTTAGTAGAAGAGACCCAGTACTTC
TRBJ2-4 | . | TRBV10-3 | . | CAISESAGDGIAKNIQYF | TGTGCCATCAGTGAGTCCGCAGGGGACGGTATAGCCAAAAACATTCAGTACTTC
TRBJ2-3 | TRBD2 | TRBV5-6 | . | CASSGLAGGSDTQYF | TGTGCCAGCAGCGGACTAGCGGGGGGATCAGATACGCAGTATTTT
TRBJ2-2 | . | TRBV19 | . | CASSIDRGDTGELFF | TGTGCCAGTAGTATAGACAGGGGGGACACCGGGGAGCTGTTTTTT
TRBJ2-2 | . | TRBV7-3 | . | CASAVSAGELFF | TGTGCCAGCGCCGTCAGCGCCGGGGAGCTGTTTTTT
TRBJ1-5 | TRBD1 | TRBV7-2 | . | CASRQTGTGQPQHF | TGTGCCAGCAGGCAAACAGGGACAGGACAGCCCCAGCATTTT
TRBJ2-1 | TRBD2 | TRBV30 | . | CAWSLTSGRHNEQFF | TGTGCCTGGAGTCTGACTAGCGGGAGACACAATGAGCAGTTCTTC
TRBJ1-2 | TRBD1 | TRBV5-8 | . | CASSLDRGRGYGYTF | TGTGCCAGCAGCCTCGACAGGGGGCGTGGCTATGGCTACACCTTC